These T cell receptor beta chains were read from a single sample in a study of CD8 T cells in ankylosing spondylitis. TCRdb called the 5' RACE reads again in MiXCR, with one record for every CDR3 protein. Of some 200,000 distinct CDR3 sequences listed, more than 25% are singletons. Source material: blood, either unsorted or a sorted T cell fraction (not recorded which). The receptors shown here come from a male donor with ankylosing spondylitis or in good health (not recorded which). Each CDR3 is given with its conserved first and last residue. Fields, in order: V gene, clone size, J gene, D gene, CDR3 protein, CDR3 DNA. The D gene is left open where the match is weak. Only some rows state a clone size, as once, few, many or a class for expanded clones.

v_gene: TRBV5-6; abundance: many; j_gene: TRBJ2-2; d_gene: TRBD2; CDR3aa: CASSFGGRATGELFF; CDR3nt: TGTGCCAGCAGCTTCGGCGGGAGGGCCACCGGGGAGCTGTTTTTT
v_gene: TRBV6-5; abundance: -; j_gene: TRBJ2-2; d_gene: -; CDR3aa: CASSYSAGTGELFF; CDR3nt: TGTGCCAGCAGTTACTCGGCAGGGACGGGGGAGCTGTTTTTT
v_gene: TRBV20-1; abundance: -; j_gene: TRBJ2-4; d_gene: TRBD1; CDR3aa: CSAQGTGRGYIQYF; CDR3nt: TGCAGTGCCCAAGGGACAGGGCGAGGGTACATTCAGTACTTC
v_gene: TRBV7-2; abundance: -; j_gene: TRBJ2-1; d_gene: TRBD2; CDR3aa: CASSLGPSGRTNEQFF; CDR3nt: TGTGCCAGCAGCTTAGGTCCTAGCGGGAGAACCAATGAGCAGTTCTTC
v_gene: TRBV7-2; abundance: -; j_gene: TRBJ2-1; d_gene: -; CDR3aa: CASSLFGVHEQFF; CDR3nt: TGTGCCAGCAGCTTATTCGGTGTCCATGAGCAGTTCTTC
v_gene: TRBV9; abundance: many; j_gene: TRBJ2-5; d_gene: -; CDR3aa: CASNRGGSQETQYF; CDR3nt: TGTGCCAGCAATAGGGGCGGGTCCCAAGAGACCCAGTACTTC
v_gene: TRBV19; abundance: -; j_gene: TRBJ2-5; d_gene: -; CDR3aa: CASSEWQNQETQYF; CDR3nt: TGTGCCAGTAGCGAATGGCAGAACCAAGAGACCCAGTACTTC
v_gene: TRBV5-6; abundance: many; j_gene: TRBJ2-3; d_gene: -; CDR3aa: CASSLERRRTDTQYF; CDR3nt: TGTGCCAGCAGCTTGGAGCGGAGACGCACAGATACGCAGTATTTT
v_gene: TRBV5-1; abundance: -; j_gene: TRBJ2-1; d_gene: -; CDR3aa: CASSIDSPGEMNEQFF; CDR3nt: TGCGCCAGCAGCATCGACAGCCCAGGGGAAATGAATGAGCAGTTCTTC
v_gene: TRBV7-2; abundance: few; j_gene: TRBJ2-3; d_gene: -; CDR3aa: CASSLAGGMSGTDTQYF; CDR3nt: TGTGCCAGCAGCTTAGCGGGCGGGATGTCTGGCACAGATACGCAGTATTTT